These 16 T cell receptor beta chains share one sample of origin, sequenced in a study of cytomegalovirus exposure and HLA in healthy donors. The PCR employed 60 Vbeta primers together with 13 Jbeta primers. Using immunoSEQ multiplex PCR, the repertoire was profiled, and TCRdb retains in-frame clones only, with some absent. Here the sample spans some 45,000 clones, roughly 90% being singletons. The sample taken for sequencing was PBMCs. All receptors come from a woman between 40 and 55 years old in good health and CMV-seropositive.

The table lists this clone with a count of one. The chain's CDR3 is CASSHRAYNEQFF. The DNA for the CDR3 is TGTGCCAGCAGCCATCGGGCCTACAATGAGCAGTTCTTC. This rearrangement joins TRBV7-3 to TRBJ2-1; D gene uncertain. The CDR3 has 13 residues. V was shortened by 5 bases and J by 2 bases, with 7 bases between the two germline ends. The germline CDR1 and CDR2 sequences are SGHTA and FQGTGA.

As DNA, the CDR3 is TGCGCCAGCAGCCCAAATCGGAGGGGAACTGAAGCTTTCTTT. Its translation: CASSPNRRGTEAFF. The gene calls are TRBV10-1 and TRBJ1-1, with a possible D match to TRBD1 (5 bases). In germline, CDR1 is WNHNN, CDR2 SYGVQD (reference sequence). The CDR3 is made up of 14 amino acids. V lost 6 bases and J 5 bases, leaving 16 bases between the germline ends.

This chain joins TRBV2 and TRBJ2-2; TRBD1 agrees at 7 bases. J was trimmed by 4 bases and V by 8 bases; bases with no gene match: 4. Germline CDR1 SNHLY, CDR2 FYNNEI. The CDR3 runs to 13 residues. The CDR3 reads CASRTGGTGELFF. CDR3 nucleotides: TGTGCCAGCCGGACAGGTGGCACCGGGGAGCTGTTTTTT.

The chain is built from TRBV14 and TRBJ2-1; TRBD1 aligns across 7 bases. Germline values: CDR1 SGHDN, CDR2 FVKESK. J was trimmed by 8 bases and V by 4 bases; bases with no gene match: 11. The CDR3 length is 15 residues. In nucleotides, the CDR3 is TGTGCCAGCAGCCTTTCGAGACAGGGTGTAGATGAGCAGTTCTTC. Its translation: CASSLSRQGVDEQFF.

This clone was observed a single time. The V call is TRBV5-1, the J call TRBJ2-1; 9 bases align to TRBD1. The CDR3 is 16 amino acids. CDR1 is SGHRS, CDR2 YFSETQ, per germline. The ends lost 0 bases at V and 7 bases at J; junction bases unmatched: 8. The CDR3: CASSLEVGTGRNEQFF. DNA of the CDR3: TGCGCCAGCAGCTTGGAAGTAGGGACAGGGAGGAATGAGCAGTTCTTC.

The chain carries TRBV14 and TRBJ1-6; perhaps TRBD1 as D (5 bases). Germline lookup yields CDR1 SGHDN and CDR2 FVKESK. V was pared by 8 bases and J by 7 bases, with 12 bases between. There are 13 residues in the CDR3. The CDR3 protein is CASRGTGNSPLHF. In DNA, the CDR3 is TGTGCCAGCCGCGGGACGGGGAATTCACCCCTCCACTTT.

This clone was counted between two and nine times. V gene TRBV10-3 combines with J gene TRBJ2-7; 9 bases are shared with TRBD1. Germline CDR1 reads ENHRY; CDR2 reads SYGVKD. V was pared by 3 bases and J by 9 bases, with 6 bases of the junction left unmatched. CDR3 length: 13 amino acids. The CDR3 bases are TGTGCCATCAGTGAAATAGACAGGGGGGCGCAGTACTTC. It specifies CAISEIDRGAQYF.

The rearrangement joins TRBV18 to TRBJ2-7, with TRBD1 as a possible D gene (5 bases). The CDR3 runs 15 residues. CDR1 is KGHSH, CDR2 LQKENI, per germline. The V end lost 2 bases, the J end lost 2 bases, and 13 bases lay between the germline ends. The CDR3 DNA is TGTGCCAGCTCACCAGAGACAGCAGTACCCTACGAGCAGTACTTC. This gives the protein CASSPETAVPYEQYF.

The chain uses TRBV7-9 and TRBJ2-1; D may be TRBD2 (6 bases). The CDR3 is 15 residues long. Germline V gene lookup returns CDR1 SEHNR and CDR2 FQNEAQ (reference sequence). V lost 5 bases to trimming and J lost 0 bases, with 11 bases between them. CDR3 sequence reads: CASSPAGSSYNEQFF. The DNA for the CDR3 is TGTGCCAGCAGCCCGGCGGGGAGCTCCTACAATGAGCAGTTCTTC.

Written as DNA, the CDR3 is TGCAGCGCACGATGGGAGCAAAAGAACACTGAAGCTTTCTTT. Translating gives CSARWEQKNTEAFF. The rearrangement uses TRBV29-1 and TRBJ1-1, with no clear D. Deletions cut 7 bases from V and 1 base from J, with 16 bases between. Per germline, CDR1 SQVTM and CDR2 ANQGSEA. CDR3 length: 14 amino acids.

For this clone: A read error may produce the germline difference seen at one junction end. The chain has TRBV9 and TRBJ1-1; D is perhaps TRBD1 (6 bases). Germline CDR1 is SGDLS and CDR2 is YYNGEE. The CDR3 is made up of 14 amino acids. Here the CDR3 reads CASRVVQGNTEAFF. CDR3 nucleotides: TGTGCCAGCAGGGTAGTACAGGGGAACACTGAAGCTTTCTTT. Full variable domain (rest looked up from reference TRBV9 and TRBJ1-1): DSGVTQTPKHLITATGQRVTLRCSPRSGDLSVYWYQQSLDQGLQFLIQYYNGEERAKGNILERFSAQQFPDLHSELNLSSLELGDSALYFCASRVVQGNTEAFFGQGTRLTVV.

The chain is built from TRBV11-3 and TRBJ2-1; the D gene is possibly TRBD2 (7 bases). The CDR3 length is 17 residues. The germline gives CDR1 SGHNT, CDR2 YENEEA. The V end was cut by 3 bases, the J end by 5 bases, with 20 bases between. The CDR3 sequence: CASSLGGPLGGHNEQFF. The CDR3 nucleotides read TGTGCCAGCAGCTTGGGGGGGCCCCTAGGAGGGCACAATGAGCAGTTCTTC.

The CDR3 loop reads CASRPGGKGEKLFF. The CDR3 DNA is TGCGCCAGCCGCCCAGGAGGTAAAGGGGAAAAACTGTTTTTT. The chain couples TRBV5-1 to TRBJ1-4, with D unresolved. In germline, CDR1 is SGHRS, CDR2 YFSETQ. The CDR3 extends over 14 amino acids. Trimming cost V 7 bases and J 8 bases, with 18 bases left between them.

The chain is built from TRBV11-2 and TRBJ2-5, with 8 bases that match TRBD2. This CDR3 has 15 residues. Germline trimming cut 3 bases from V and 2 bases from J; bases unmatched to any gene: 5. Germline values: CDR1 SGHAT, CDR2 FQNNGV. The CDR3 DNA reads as TGTGCCAGCAGCTTGTTAGCGGGACCACAAGAGACCCAGTACTTC. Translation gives CASSLLAGPQETQYF.

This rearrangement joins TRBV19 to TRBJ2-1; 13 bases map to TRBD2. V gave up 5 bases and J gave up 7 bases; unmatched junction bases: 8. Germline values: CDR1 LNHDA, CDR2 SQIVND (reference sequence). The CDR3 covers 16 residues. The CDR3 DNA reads TGTGCCAGTAGTTTATACAGGACTAGCGGGGGAAATGAGCAGTTCTTC. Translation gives CASSLYRTSGGNEQFF.

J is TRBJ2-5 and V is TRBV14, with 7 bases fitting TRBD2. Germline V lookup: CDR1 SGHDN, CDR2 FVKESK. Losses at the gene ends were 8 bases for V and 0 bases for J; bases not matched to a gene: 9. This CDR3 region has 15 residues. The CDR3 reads CASRPGGGYQETQYF. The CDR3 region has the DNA TGTGCCAGCCGCCCTGGGGGGGGTTACCAAGAGACCCAGTACTTC.